This TCR beta chain stems from a study of Graves' ophthalmopathy and Graves' hyperthyroidism. This CDR3 comprises 15 residues. Trimming removed 0 bases at V and 4 bases at J, with 15 bases between. Germline V gives CDR1 DFQATT, CDR2 SNEGSKA (reference sequence). Study-wide results and limits: Ophthalmopathy and stable hyperthyroidism were discriminated by a 13-signature model, with 87.88% sensitivity and nearly 84% specificity.

The PBMCs were taken from approximately 11 ml of fresh peripheral blood. RNA transcripts served as template for amplifying TCR beta CDR3 sequences. First-round RT-PCR with HTBI primers preceded a second-round multiplex PCR. Each CDR3 protein gets one entry after TCRdb re-called the multiplex PCR reads with MiXCR. The sample yields 200,000 to 250,000 distinct CDR3 sequences, about 32% seen once. The sample holds many counts of this clonotype. Its antigen is as yet unknown. The chain joins TRBV20-1 to TRBJ1-2; D possibly corresponds to TRBD1 (6 bases). The sequenced sample consisted of peripheral blood. This receptor was taken from a man aged 45-65 years with Graves' ophthalmopathy. The CDR3 coding sequence is TGCAGTGCTAGAGATCTTGCCGGGGGGCTCTATGGCTACACCTTC. Translating gives CSARDLAGGLYGYTF.